This entry concerns a single TCR beta chain. What it binds is not known. A read error may account for a junction end that differs from germline. From the RT-PCR reads, TCRdb called clonotypes with MiXCR, one entry per CDR3 protein. The table records more than 450,000 distinct CDR3 sequences, roughly 12% of them present only once. Germline V CDR1 and CDR2: MGHRA, YSYEKL. The CDR3 is 15 residues long. This record comes from a study of response to subunit inactivated influenza vaccine. Study conclusions and caveats: That few new T cells are recruited by each seasonal influenza vaccination was the authors' suggestion.

This receptor was identified in a middle-aged man who received an inactivated influenza vaccine. This material consisted of PBMCs from blood, taken on the day of vaccination. The chain employs TRBV4-1 and TRBJ2-5; D gene unclear. CDR3 coding DNA: TGCGCCAGCGGCCAAGATATCACATACAAAGAGACCCAGTACTTC. Translating it yields CASGQDITYKETQYF.